Shown below are 21 T cell receptor beta chains from a single sample sequenced in a study of shared clonotypes between healthy human individuals. This table comes from immunoSEQ multiplex PCR, and its TCRdb copy is limited to in-frame clones, with some not included. The data show 950,000 to 1,100,000 clones, about 84% seen once. Source material: memory CD4+ T cells from PBMCs. As for subset: CD45RA-negative fraction. The receptor source for this set is a man younger than 35 in good health. Some clones in this sample may be carry-over from other donors' samples.

The chain has TRBV10-3 and TRBJ2-4, with TRBD2 as a possible D gene (5 bases). The germline gives CDR1 ENHRY, CDR2 SYGVKD. This CDR3 contains 15 residues. The germline V and J ends were trimmed by 10 bases and 0 bases, with 16 bases remaining between them. The CDR3 nucleotides read TGTGCCACCGGGTCGAATCGGGGAGCCAAAAACATTCAGTACTTC. It is translated as CATGSNRGAKNIQYF.

This clone was observed once. One junction end does not reproduce the germline sequence, and a read error may be involved. The chain joins TRBV29-1 to TRBJ2-7, with 10 nucleotides matching TRBD2. The length of the CDR3 is 14 residues. Looked up from germline, CDR1 is SQVTM and CDR2 is ANQGSEA. CDR3 sequence reads: CSVKEAGGVYEQYF. In DNA form, the CDR3 reads TGCAGCGTTAAAGAAGCGGGAGGGGTGTACGAGCAGTACTTC.

The chain employs TRBV6-1 and TRBJ1-2; no reliable D call. Trimming took 4 bases from V and 7 from J, leaving 16 bases between them. The CDR3 totals 14 residues. Germline assignment: CDR1 MNHNS and CDR2 SASEGT. The chain's CDR3 is CASSAQPREFGYTF. Written as DNA, the CDR3 is TGTGCCAGCAGTGCGCAGCCCCGAGAATTTGGCTACACCTTC.

The chain uses TRBV7-3 and TRBJ2-2; D gene ambiguous. The CDR3 is 12 amino acids. Germline V gene lookup returns CDR1 SGHTA and CDR2 FQGTGA. Trimming shortened V by 2 bases and J by 5 bases, and 3 bases separated the two germline ends. DNA for the CDR3: TGTGCCAGCAGCTTATCGACCGGGGAGCTGTTTTTT. As protein: CASSLSTGELFF.

A word on this clone: Additional DNA sequences in this sample encode the identical CDR3. This CDR3 is CASRAGGNTIYF. In DNA, the CDR3 is TGTGCCAGCAGGGCAGGGGGAAACACCATATATTTT. This sequence joins TRBV28 and TRBJ1-3, with D perhaps TRBD1 (5 bases). The V end lost 6 bases, the J end lost 4 bases, and 7 bases lay between the germline ends. CDR1 MDHEN and CDR2 SYDVKM come from the germline V gene. The CDR3 is made up of 12 amino acids.

The chain links TRBV18 to TRBJ1-5; no clear D gene. Germline assignment: CDR1 KGHSH and CDR2 LQKENI. Deletions cut 5 bases from V and 3 bases from J, with 8 bases between. The CDR3 is 13 residues long. CDR3 DNA: TGTGCCAGCTCAGGCGCCAACAATCAGCCCCAGCATTTT. As protein: CASSGANNQPQHF.

The chain employs TRBV6-5 and TRBJ1-2, with D uncertain. Germline CDR1 reads MNHEY; CDR2 reads SVGAGI. The CDR3 runs 13 residues. The V gene lost 6 bases and the J gene lost 7 bases, with 15 bases spanning the gap. The CDR3 coding sequence is TGTGCCAGCAGACAGCGACAAGGCTTTGGCTACACCTTC. Protein sequence: CASRQRQGFGYTF.

Only one count was recorded for this clone. The chain has TRBV7-8 and TRBJ1-1; D is unresolved. There are 14 residues in the CDR3. CDR1 is SGHVS and CDR2 is FQNEAQ in the germline V gene. The V end was cut by 1 base, the J end by 5 bases, with 11 bases between. The CDR3: CASSLDIGRTEAFF. The CDR3 DNA is TGTGCCAGCAGCTTAGATATAGGGCGGACTGAAGCTTTCTTT.

On this clone itself: The same CDR3 is also encoded by other DNA sequences in this sample. The chain carries TRBV18 and TRBJ2-3, with 7 bases aligning to TRBD2. This CDR3 has 15 residues. Germline V gene lookup returns CDR1 KGHSH and CDR2 LQKENI. Unmatched junction bases numbered 3, after V lost 3 bases and J lost 0 bases. For the CDR3, the DNA is TGTGCCAGCTCACCCCTAGCGGCTAGCACAGATACGCAGTATTTT. Amino acid sequence: CASSPLAASTDTQYF.

V gene TRBV11-2 combines with J gene TRBJ2-7; D call uncertain. Germline V gene data show CDR1 as SGHAT and CDR2 as FQNNGV. The germline V and J ends were trimmed by 4 bases and 2 bases, with 9 bases remaining between them. CDR3 size: 13 residues. As DNA, the CDR3 is TGTGCCAGCAGCTGGGATCCCGCCTACGAGCAGTACTTC. Amino acids: CASSWDPAYEQYF.

V gene TRBV9 combines with J gene TRBJ1-5; 7 bases are a match to TRBD1. The CDR3 has 16 residues. V lost 1 base to trimming and J lost 3 bases; unmatched junction nucleotides: 7. Germline assignment: CDR1 SGDLS and CDR2 YYNGEE. The CDR3 coding sequence is TGTGCCAGCAGCGTACTCGGGACAGCTTCCAATCAGCCCCAGCATTTT. Its protein is CASSVLGTASNQPQHF.

The chain uses TRBV10-3 and TRBJ1-5; a possible D gene is TRBD1 (6 bases). The germline CDR1 and CDR2 sequences are ENHRY and SYGVKD. V shed 11 bases and J shed 4 bases, with 18 bases lying between them. CDR3 length: 14 amino acids. CDR3 coding DNA: TGTGCCTCCAGCGGGGGGCAGGGAAATCAGCCCCAGCATTTT. This sequence encodes CASSGGQGNQPQHF.

This clone occurred a few times. The CDR3 nucleotides are TGCGCCAGCAGCCAAGAGAGCGAGACCCAGTACTTC. Protein: CASSQESETQYF. The genes are TRBV4-1 and TRBJ2-5; D not certain. Trimming removed 0 bases from V and 5 bases from J, with 4 bases in between. The CDR3 extends over 12 amino acids. CDR1 and CDR2 (germline): MGHRA, YSYEKL.

This CDR3 reads CASSLGTPFKGSYEQYF. The CDR3 nucleotides read TGCGCCAGCAGCTTGGGGACACCTTTCAAGGGCTCCTACGAGCAGTACTTC. The J gene is TRBJ2-7, the V gene TRBV5-1, with D maybe TRBD1 (5 bases). The V gene's germline CDR1 is SGHRS and CDR2 YFSETQ. The V gene lost 0 bases and the J gene lost 0 bases, with 16 bases spanning the gap. The length of the CDR3 is 17 residues.

The chain carries TRBV18 and TRBJ1-2, with 9 bases that match TRBD1. Germline V gives CDR1 KGHSH, CDR2 LQKENI. Unmatched junction bases numbered 7, after V lost 4 bases and J lost 7 bases. The CDR3 is 14 residues long. CDR3 amino acids: CASSLGQGRSGYTF. CDR3 DNA: TGTGCCAGCTCACTTGGACAGGGGAGGAGTGGCTACACCTTC.

The J gene is TRBJ2-1, the V gene TRBV7-8; D is undetermined. The CDR3 loop spans 14 amino acids. In germline, CDR1 is SGHVS, CDR2 FQNEAQ. V was shortened by 0 bases and J by 5 bases, with 8 bases between the two germline ends. CDR3 bases: TGTGCCAGCAGCTTAGCGGAGATCAACAATGAGCAGTTCTTC. Protein product: CASSLAEINNEQFF.

In this sample, this clone turned up many times. The chain uses TRBV5-4 and TRBJ2-7, with TRBD2 matching over 13 bases. V shed 4 bases and J 1 base; nucleotides not matched to a gene: 5. The CDR3 has 16 amino acids. Germline values: CDR1 SGHNT, CDR2 YYREEE (reference sequence). Here the CDR3 reads CASSAGLAGVSYEQYF. The CDR3 coding sequence is TGTGCCAGCAGCGCCGGACTAGCGGGAGTTTCCTACGAGCAGTACTTC. The variable domain in full, completed from reference TRBV5-4 and TRBJ2-7, reads ETGVTQSPTHLIKTRGQQVTLRCSSQSGHNTVSWYQQALGQGPQFIFQYYREEENGRGNFPPRFSGLQFPNYSSELNVNALELDDSALYLCASSAGLAGVSYEQYFGPGTRLTVT.

This clone came up once. This chain joins TRBV5-6 and TRBJ2-1; unclear D gene. The V end was cut by 4 bases, the J end by 3 bases, with 11 bases between. The germline V gene has CDR1 SGHDT and CDR2 YYEEEE. The CDR3 loop spans 14 amino acids. This CDR3 reads CASSRTPVYNEQFF. The CDR3 coding sequence is TGTGCCAGCAGCCGTACCCCCGTCTACAATGAGCAGTTCTTC.

V and J are TRBV18 and TRBJ1-1; TRBD1 might be the D (6 bases). Germline V gives CDR1 KGHSH, CDR2 LQKENI. There are 14 residues in the CDR3. Trimming removed 0 bases at V and 5 bases at J, with 10 bases between. This chain's CDR3 is CASSPPSQGTEAFF. In nucleotides, the CDR3 is TGTGCCAGCTCACCACCCAGTCAGGGGACTGAAGCTTTCTTT.

This clone is a singleton in its sample. V is TRBV7-2 and J is TRBJ2-3; TRBD2 aligns across 13 bases. Germline V gives CDR1 SGHTA, CDR2 FQGNSA. The CDR3 is 18 amino acids. V was pared by 5 bases and J by 1 base, with 9 bases of the junction left unmatched. Here the CDR3 reads CASSATGTSGTRTDTQYF. The CDR3, as DNA: TGTGCCAGCAGCGCAACCGGGACTAGCGGGACTCGCACAGATACGCAGTATTTT.

The chain recombines TRBV6-1 with TRBJ2-3; TRBD1 matches 9 bases. V dropped 3 bases and J dropped 4; count of bases not matched to a gene: 5. CDR1 MNHNS and CDR2 SASEGT come from the germline V gene. The CDR3 totals 15 residues. This CDR3 is CASSDAGTGSDTQYF. CDR3 sequence (DNA): TGTGCCAGCAGTGATGCGGGGACAGGGTCAGATACGCAGTATTTT.